Listed below are T cell receptor beta chains from one sample, sequenced in a study of T cell repertoires in cytomegalovirus infection. Antigens of these TCRs are unknown. MiXCR, applied by TCRdb to the reads, yields one record per CDR3 protein. The sample consists of about 770,000 distinct CDR3 sequences, about 27% of them appearing once. Material: cultured CD8+ T cells from PBMCs, obtained from culture after CMV antigen stimulation. These receptors all stem from a human donor in good health (CMV status not recorded). Some clones in this sample may be carry-over from other donors' samples. Both conserved end residues are part of each CDR3. The D gene is left open where the match is weak. Rows may omit the clone size; those that give it use once, few, many or a size class.

TRBJ1-2 | few | TRBV27 | TRBD1 | TGTGCCAGTCGGACAGGAACCGTTGGCTACACCTTC | CASRTGTVGYTF
TRBJ1-1 | . | TRBV6-5 | . | TGTGCCAGCAGTTACTCCGACAGTGAAGCTTTCTTT | CASSYSDSEAFF
TRBJ2-7 | many | TRBV7-8 | . | TGTGCCAGCAGCTTAACGGCCGAGCAGTACTTC | CASSLTAEQYF
TRBJ2-3 | few | TRBV27 | TRBD1 | TGTGCCAGCAGTTCCAAGTGGGGACAGCGCACAGATACGCAGTATTTT | CASSSKWGQRTDTQYF
TRBJ1-2 | . | TRBV28 | TRBD1 | TGTGCCAGCAAGGGGACAGGGGGCGCTAGGGGCTACACCTTC | CASKGTGGARGYTF
TRBJ2-7 | . | TRBV7-9 | . | TGTGCCAGCAGCCCCGGAAGTGTTTACGAGCAGTACTTC | CASSPGSVYEQYF
TRBJ1-1 | many | TRBV12-3/TRBV12-4 | . | TGTGCCAGCAGCCCTGGGGCGAACACTGAAGCTTTCTTT | CASSPGANTEAFF
TRBJ2-7 | many | TRBV25-1 | . | TGTGCCAGCAGTGGCAGGGCCGACAGCCGAAAATCCTACGAGCAGTACTTC | CASSGRADSRKSYEQYF
TRBJ1-2 | . | TRBV7-9 | . | TGTGCCAGCAGCCACTCCCTAGGACTGGGCTATGGCTACACCTTC | CASSHSLGLGYGYTF
TRBJ2-3 | few | TRBV2 | . | TGTGCCAGCAGCTCGACTAGGGGCGGCACAGATACGCAGTATTTT | CASSSTRGGTDTQYF
TRBJ2-7 | . | TRBV3-1 | TRBD2 | TGTGCCAGCAGCCAAGATGGTAGCGGGGGATCCTACGAGCAGTACTTC | CASSQDGSGGSYEQYF
TRBJ2-3 | . | TRBV6-2/TRBV6-3 | TRBD2 | TGTGCCAGCAGTTACTCGCTTACTAGCGGTGAAGGTACGCAGTATTTT | CASSYSLTSGEGTQYF
TRBJ1-1 | few | TRBV19 | . | TGTGCCAGTAGTATAGTAGGCAGCGGGGTAAGCACTGAAGCTTTCTTT | CASSIVGSGVSTEAFF
TRBJ1-1 | . | TRBV24-1 | . | TGTGCCACCAGTGACCCGGGTAACACTGAAGCTTTCTTT | CATSDPGNTEAFF
TRBJ2-1 | . | TRBV9 | . | TGTGCCAGCAGCGACGGACTAAGTGAGCAGTTCTTC | CASSDGLSEQFF
TRBJ1-2 | . | TRBV7-6 | TRBD1 | TGTGCCAGCAGCGAGCCGGGACAGGGAGGCGGCTACACCTTC | CASSEPGQGGGYTF
TRBJ1-4 | few | TRBV7-2 | . | TGTGCCAGCAGCTTAGTCTTCAGGCCCGACGGTGAAAAACTGTTTTTT | CASSLVFRPDGEKLFF
TRBJ2-3 | few | TRBV11-2 | TRBD2 | TGTGCCAGCAGCTTAGATCCGGAGCGGGGGCCTTTCACAGATACGCAGTATTTT | CASSLDPERGPFTDTQYF
TRBJ1-1 | few | TRBV27 | . | TGTGCCAGCAGTTTATGGGCAGGTTTATCGAACACTGAAGCTTTCTTT | CASSLWAGLSNTEAFF
TRBJ2-2 | few | TRBV27 | . | TGTGCCAGCACTATGACAGGAGTCACCGGGGAGCTGTTTTTT | CASTMTGVTGELFF
TRBJ1-2 | few | TRBV7-6 | TRBD1 | TGTGCCAGCAGCTTAGATCGACCTCAGGGACAGGACTATGGCTACACCTTC | CASSLDRPQGQDYGYTF
TRBJ1-2 | . | TRBV12-3/TRBV12-4 | . | TGTGCCAGCAGTTCGGGACACGCACTCGCCGGTGGCTACACCTTC | CASSSGHALAGGYTF
TRBJ2-6 | many | TRBV7-6 | TRBD1 | TGTGCCAGCAGCTCCGGGACAGAAGACGTCCTGACTTTC | CASSSGTEDVLTF
TRBJ2-1 | . | TRBV27 | . | TGTGCCAGCAGTTTTATAGTTGGCGGAGATGGGAATGAGCAGTTCTTC | CASSFIVGGDGNEQFF
TRBJ2-1 | few | TRBV27 | . | TGTGCCAGCAGTTTATCGAAGTCTGATAATGAGCAGTTCTTC | CASSLSKSDNEQFF
TRBJ1-6 | . | TRBV25-1 | . | TGTGCCAGCAGTGAATTTTACCTGGGCGAGAATTCACCCCTCCACTTT | CASSEFYLGENSPLHF